These T cell receptor beta chains were read from a single sample in a study of T cell responses to AZD1222 COVID-19 vaccine. Clones were sequenced by immunoSEQ multiplex PCR, and TCRdb holds only the in-frame ones, with some missing. The repertoire has fewer than 100,000 clones, more than 70% of them found once; the top ten carry about 16%. The sample in question was peripheral blood, obtained 28 days after the second AZD1222 dose. All receptors come from an adult who received the AZD1222 COVID-19 vaccine. Both conserved end residues are part of each CDR3. D genes are given only for firm matches. Rows may omit the clone size; those that give it use once, few, many or a size class.

D,V,size,J,CDR3,DNA
.,TRBV5-4,.,TRBJ1-1,CASSPRRGKAFF,TGTGCCAGCAGCCCCCGTAGGGGGAAAGCTTTCTTT
.,TRBV6-4,.,TRBJ1-5,CATGGSAGYNQPQHF,TGTGCCACCGGGGGAAGTGCAGGGTACAATCAGCCCCAGCATTTT
TRBD1,TRBV11-2,.,TRBJ2-7,CASSYPPGQGIYEQYF,TGTGCCAGCAGTTATCCCCCGGGACAGGGAATCTACGAGCAGTACTTC
TRBD1,TRBV7-9,.,TRBJ2-3,CASSLDRGSSDTQYF,TGTGCCAGCAGCCTGGACAGGGGGTCTTCAGATACGCAGTATTTT
TRBD1,TRBV7-9,.,TRBJ2-5,CASSSQGAGETQYF,TGTGCCAGCAGCTCACAGGGGGCAGGAGAGACCCAGTACTTC
TRBD2,TRBV7-9,once,TRBJ2-3,CASSLAASGELDTQYF,TGTGCCAGCAGCTTAGCGGCTAGCGGGGAACTAGATACGCAGTATTTT
.,TRBV6-2/TRBV6-3,.,TRBJ1-1,CASSYWGAPNTEAFF,TGTGCCAGCAGTTACTGGGGGGCTCCGAACACTGAAGCTTTCTTT
.,TRBV2,.,TRBJ1-4,CASSRRWMGVANEKLFF,TGTGCCAGCAGCCGACGCTGGATGGGCGTAGCTAATGAAAAACTGTTTTTT
.,TRBV28,.,TRBJ1-5,CASSPPQRGLDQPQHF,TGTGCCAGCAGTCCCCCCCAGAGGGGACTAGATCAGCCCCAGCATTTT
.,TRBV30,few,TRBJ2-2,CAWRRMGITGELFF,TGTGCCTGGAGGAGAATGGGGATTACCGGGGAGCTGTTTTTT
.,TRBV19,.,TRBJ2-7,CASSALVRTSSYEQYF,TGTGCCAGTAGTGCTCTCGTTCGGACCTCTTCCTACGAGCAGTACTTC
.,TRBV19,.,TRBJ2-5,CASSNQETQYF,TGTGCCAGTAGTAACCAAGAGACCCAGTACTTC
TRBD1,TRBV6-4,.,TRBJ1-3,CASNQQGDGNTIYF,TGTGCCAGCAACCAACAGGGGGATGGAAACACCATATATTTT
TRBD1,TRBV5-1,.,TRBJ1-2,CASSLVGTGYGYTF,TGCGCCAGCAGCTTGGTTGGGACAGGGTACGGCTACACCTTC
.,TRBV5-1,.,TRBJ2-5,CATKPSRSQETQYF,TGCGCCACCAAACCGAGCAGGTCTCAAGAGACCCAGTACTTC
.,TRBV10-1,.,TRBJ2-3,CASSEAGTDTQYF,TGCGCCAGCAGTGAGGCTGGCACAGATACGCAGTATTTT
.,TRBV9,once,TRBJ2-1,CASSVGSSYNEQFF,TGTGCCAGCAGCGTAGGTAGCTCCTACAATGAGCAGTTCTTC
.,TRBV10-2,.,TRBJ2-7,CASSESFGAGGEQYF,TGCGCCAGCAGTGAGTCGTTCGGAGCCGGAGGCGAGCAGTACTTC
.,TRBV29-1,.,TRBJ1-4,CSAGTTTNEKLFF,TGCAGCGCTGGGACAACAACTAATGAAAAACTGTTTTTT
TRBD1,TRBV5-4,.,TRBJ2-4,CASSNRFRGRAKNIQYF,TGTGCCAGCAGCAACCGATTCAGGGGGAGAGCCAAAAACATTCAGTACTTC
.,TRBV29-1,.,TRBJ1-1,CSSFGGNREAFF,TGCAGCTCCTTCGGGGGAAATAGGGAAGCTTTCTTT
.,TRBV13,.,TRBJ2-5,CASSYSNREWETQYF,TGTGCCAGCAGTTATAGTAACAGGGAGTGGGAGACCCAGTACTTC
TRBD1,TRBV6-5,.,TRBJ2-7,CASNRDRGRYEQYF,TGTGCCAGCAACCGGGACAGGGGACGCTACGAGCAGTACTTC
.,TRBV7-7,.,TRBJ2-3,CASSLAGSDTQYF,TGTGCCAGCAGCTTAGCTGGGTCAGATACGCAGTATTTT
TRBD2,TRBV11-2,.,TRBJ2-1,CASSFSGLAGNEQFF,TGTGCCAGCAGCTTCTCGGGACTAGCGGGAAATGAGCAGTTCTTC
.,TRBV6-1,.,TRBJ1-6,CASSEVANSPLHF,TGTGCCAGCAGTGAGGTAGCTAATTCACCCCTCCACTTT
.,TRBV7-3,.,TRBJ2-1,CASSSLQREVQFF,TGTGCCAGCAGCTCGCTTCAGAGGGAGGTGCAGTTCTTC
.,TRBV2,.,TRBJ2-5,CASSEGHGYQETQYF,TGTGCCAGCAGTGAAGGGCATGGGTACCAAGAGACCCAGTACTTC
TRBD2,TRBV4-2,.,TRBJ2-1,CASSQEGLAGVNEQFF,TGTGCCAGCAGCCAAGAAGGGCTAGCGGGAGTCAATGAGCAGTTCTTC
.,TRBV27,.,TRBJ1-5,CASSFFYLGEGNQPQHF,TGTGCCAGCAGTTTTTTTTATCTAGGGGAGGGTAATCAGCCCCAGCATTTT